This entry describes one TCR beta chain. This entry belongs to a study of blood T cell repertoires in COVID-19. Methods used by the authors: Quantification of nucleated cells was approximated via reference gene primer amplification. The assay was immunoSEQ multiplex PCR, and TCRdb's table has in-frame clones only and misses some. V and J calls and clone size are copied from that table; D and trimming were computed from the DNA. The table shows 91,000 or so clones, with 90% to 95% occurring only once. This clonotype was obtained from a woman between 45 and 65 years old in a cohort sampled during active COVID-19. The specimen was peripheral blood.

The CDR3 DNA is TGTGCCAGCAGCCGAGAAGCGGGAGCGGGCAAAAACATTCAGTACTTC. It encodes CASSREAGAGKNIQYF. The rearrangement joins TRBV6-6 to TRBJ2-4, with 8 bases matching TRBD2. The germline V gene encodes CDR1 MNHNY and CDR2 SVGAGI (reference sequence). The CDR3 runs to 16 residues. Trimming took 6 bases from V and 3 from J; bases not matched to a gene: 10.